A selection of T cell receptor beta chains follows, all from one sample in a study of blood T cell repertoires in COVID-19. Some clones are missing from TCRdb's copy, which holds only in-frame ones; the method was immunoSEQ multiplex PCR. The table records roughly 80,000 clones, 90% of them present only once. The source material was peripheral blood. The receptors originated from a man in his 60s with acute or convalescent COVID-19. Both conserved end residues are part of each CDR3. A D gene is named only where the DNA matches it firmly. Rows may omit the clone size; those that give it use once, few, many or a size class.

V gene,J gene,D gene,clone size,CDR3 DNA,CDR3 protein
TRBV2,TRBJ1-4,-,-,TGTGCCAGCAGCGGGATCCAGGGGAACAAGGAAAAACTGTTTTTT,CASSGIQGNKEKLFF
TRBV30,TRBJ1-1,-,-,TGTGCCTGGGAGCGGGGAAGGAACACTGAAGCTTTCTTT,CAWERGRNTEAFF
TRBV24-1,TRBJ2-7,TRBD1,-,TGTGCCACCAGTGGACCAGGGGGCCGCCAGTACTTC,CATSGPGGRQYF
TRBV27,TRBJ2-1,TRBD2,-,TGTGCCAGCAGTTCCCTCCGGGACAGAGGACTAGCGGGGAGGTACAATGAGCAGTTCTTC,CASSSLRDRGLAGRYNEQFF
TRBV23-1,TRBJ2-1,-,few,TGCGCCAGCAGTCAATGGACAAGAATAGTAAATGAGCAGTTCTTC,CASSQWTRIVNEQFF
TRBV19,TRBJ2-7,TRBD1,-,TGTGCCAGTAGTACCGGGACAGGGGGCTACGAGCAGTACTTC,CASSTGTGGYEQYF
TRBV5-1,TRBJ2-3,-,-,TGCGCCAGCAGCTTGAGCTCCATAGCGGTCCCCACAGATACGCAGTATTTT,CASSLSSIAVPTDTQYF
TRBV12-5,TRBJ2-1,-,once,TGTGCTAGTGGTTTGGACCTAGAAGATGAGCAGTTCTTC,CASGLDLEDEQFF
TRBV29-1,TRBJ2-5,-,once,TGCAGCGTTGTCGGTATGGGGGGAGAGACCCAGTACTTC,CSVVGMGGETQYF
TRBV30,TRBJ1-3,TRBD1,-,TGTGCCTGGAGTGTACAGGGGGACACCATATATTTT,CAWSVQGDTIYF
TRBV9,TRBJ2-3,-,-,TGTGCCAGCAGCGTAGATCCGGCTAGTGCAGATACGCAGTATTTT,CASSVDPASADTQYF
TRBV6-2/TRBV6-3,TRBJ2-6,-,-,TGTGCCAGCAGCCGTACGGGGTGGTCTGGGGCCAACGTCCTGACTTTC,CASSRTGWSGANVLTF
TRBV7-9,TRBJ2-3,TRBD2,-,TGTGCCAGCAGCCCTGGACTAGGCCCCAGTACAGATACGCAGTATTTT,CASSPGLGPSTDTQYF
TRBV5-1,TRBJ2-1,TRBD1,-,TGCGCCAGCCAAGATGGGACAGGGTTCGTTAATGAGCAGTTCTTC,CASQDGTGFVNEQFF
TRBV6-2/TRBV6-3,TRBJ2-3,TRBD2,once,TGTGCCAGCAGTTTGAGGCTAGCGGGAGGGCGAAGCACAGATACGCAGTATTTT,CASSLRLAGGRSTDTQYF
TRBV3-1/TRBV3-2,TRBJ2-3,TRBD2,-,TGTGCCAGCAGCCAAAGGGGCGGGACTAGCGGCACAGATACGCAGTATTTT,CASSQRGGTSGTDTQYF
TRBV5-6,TRBJ2-1,TRBD2,-,TGTGCCAGCAGCCGACTAGCTGATGAGCAGTTCTTC,CASSRLADEQFF
TRBV9,TRBJ2-1,-,-,TGTGCCAGCAGCGTAGCGGGAGACTACAATGAGCAGTTCTTC,CASSVAGDYNEQFF
TRBV18,TRBJ2-2,-,-,TGTGCCAGCTCACCACAACGGACAGGCGGGGGGACCGGGGAGCTGTTTTTT,CASSPQRTGGGTGELFF
TRBV6-5,TRBJ2-7,TRBD2,-,TGTGCCAGCAGCAACGCGGGGGGGCAGTACTTC,CASSNAGGQYF
TRBV7-2,TRBJ2-7,-,-,TGTGCCAGCAGCCTCCGGGATACCTACGAGCAGTACTTC,CASSLRDTYEQYF
TRBV28,TRBJ2-7,TRBD1,-,TGTGCCAGCGCGGACAGGGACGGGCAGTACTTC,CASADRDGQYF
TRBV5-1,TRBJ2-7,-,-,TGCGCCAGCAGCTTGGGACAGGAGAGCTACGAGCAGTACTTC,CASSLGQESYEQYF
TRBV28,TRBJ1-1,-,few,TGTGCCAGCGTAAAGCGGGGGGGGCCCCGAACTGAAGCTTTCTTT,CASVKRGGPRTEAFF
TRBV5-4,TRBJ1-2,TRBD1,-,TGTGCCAGCAGCCCAAAGACCGGGACAGGGGGGACCTATGGCTACACCTTC,CASSPKTGTGGTYGYTF
TRBV19,TRBJ2-3,-,-,TGTGCCAGTAGCAACTCCCACGGGAGTGGAGATACGCAGTATTTT,CASSNSHGSGDTQYF
TRBV7-9,TRBJ2-3,-,-,TGTGCCAGCAGCTTAGCGCGGGGCGGCATCACAGATACGCAGTATTTT,CASSLARGGITDTQYF
TRBV5-8,TRBJ2-7,-,-,TGTGCCAGCAGCTTGGTCCAGGGGCGGACCTACGAGCAGTACTTC,CASSLVQGRTYEQYF
TRBV28,TRBJ1-4,-,few,TGTGCCAGCAGAGACACCGGTGGGCTTAATGAAAAACTGTTTTTT,CASRDTGGLNEKLFF
TRBV2,TRBJ1-2,-,-,TGTGCCAGCGGGGAGGGACCCTATGGCTACACCTTC,CASGEGPYGYTF
TRBV19,TRBJ1-5,-,-,TGTGCCAGTAGTCCGGTCTCCGGGGGAAAGGGTCAGCCCCAGCATTTT,CASSPVSGGKGQPQHF
TRBV30,TRBJ1-5,TRBD1,-,TGTGCCTGGAGGCGGACAGGGGACCAGCCCCAGCATTTT,CAWRRTGDQPQHF
TRBV19,TRBJ2-1,-,-,TGTGCCAGTAGTATAGTCGGGAGTTACAATGAGCAGTTCTTC,CASSIVGSYNEQFF
TRBV4-3,TRBJ1-5,-,-,TGCGCCAGCAGCCAATCCGTTAGCAATCAGCCCCAGCATTTT,CASSQSVSNQPQHF
TRBV6-5,TRBJ1-1,-,-,TGTGCCAGCAGCACAGGGTTCGGAACTGAAGCTTTCTTT,CASSTGFGTEAFF
TRBV5-1,TRBJ2-7,TRBD2,-,TGCGCCAGCAGCTCCTGGACTAGCGGCCACGAGCAGTACTTC,CASSSWTSGHEQYF
TRBV9,TRBJ1-1,-,-,TGTGCCAGCAGCGTGGAGGGGTACACTGAAGCTTTCTTT,CASSVEGYTEAFF
TRBV18,TRBJ1-1,TRBD1,-,TGTGCCAGCTCACCCGGGACAGGGATTACGAACACTGAAGCTTTCTTT,CASSPGTGITNTEAFF
TRBV4-3,TRBJ2-7,TRBD2,-,TGCGCCAGCAGCCAGGAAGCGGGAGTCACCTACGAGCAGTACTTC,CASSQEAGVTYEQYF
TRBV19,TRBJ1-5,TRBD1,-,TGTGCCAGTAGTCCCCGGGACAGGTCTGATCAGCCCCAGCATTTT,CASSPRDRSDQPQHF
TRBV10-3,TRBJ1-1,-,-,TGTGCCAGCCGGGGGAACACTGAAGCTTTCTTT,CASRGNTEAFF
TRBV10-2,TRBJ2-1,TRBD2,-,TGCGCCAGCAGGTCTGGGACTAGCGGGCGGAATGAGCAGTTCTTC,CASRSGTSGRNEQFF
TRBV4-2,TRBJ1-3,-,-,TGTGCCAGCAGCCAAGATCGGGAGAGCTCTGGAAACACCATATATTTT,CASSQDRESSGNTIYF
TRBV3-1/TRBV3-2,TRBJ2-2,TRBD1,-,TGTGCCAGCAGCCTAAGGGACAGGGGGCGAACCGGGGAGCTGTTTTTT,CASSLRDRGRTGELFF
TRBV11-1,TRBJ2-1,TRBD1,-,TGTGCCAGCAGCCCGGGACAGAACAATGAGCAGTTCTTC,CASSPGQNNEQFF
TRBV11-2,TRBJ2-7,TRBD1,-,TGTGCCAGCAGCTCGCCGGAGACAGGGTGGAACGAGCAGTACTTC,CASSSPETGWNEQYF
TRBV27,TRBJ2-7,TRBD1,-,TGTGCCAGCAGTGGGACAGGGGACTACGAGCAGTACTTC,CASSGTGDYEQYF
TRBV7-9,TRBJ1-1,-,-,TGTGCCAGCAGCCTTGAGGGGGGGCATGCTTTCTTT,CASSLEGGHAFF
TRBV19,TRBJ2-2,TRBD2,-,TGTGCCAGTAGTAACGGACTAGCGGGAGGGACCGGGGAGCTGTTTTTT,CASSNGLAGGTGELFF
TRBV7-9,TRBJ2-1,TRBD1,-,TGTGCCAGCAGCTTGTATGGGACAGGTCTGAATGAGCAGTTCTTC,CASSLYGTGLNEQFF
TRBV27,TRBJ2-7,-,once,TGTGCCAGCAGCCCTGGGGGGAAGCCCTACGAGCAGTACTTC,CASSPGGKPYEQYF